The 30 T cell receptor beta chains in this list originate from one sample, sequenced in a study of blood T cell repertoires in COVID-19. Sequencing was performed with immunoSEQ multiplex PCR; in TCRdb, only in-frame clones are kept and a portion is missing. The sample lists some 200,000 clones, approximately 79% seen once, with more than 4.5% in the top ten. The source material was PBMCs or T cells enriched from blood (not recorded which). Receptors were obtained from a woman aged 60-75 years with acute COVID-19.

This chain uses TRBV27 with TRBJ1-5, with D unresolved. CDR1 and CDR2 from the germline V gene are MNHEY and SMNVEV (reference sequence). This CDR3 is built from 14 residues. V was clipped by 6 bases and J by 7 bases, with 16 bases between them. The DNA of the CDR3 is TGTGCCAGCAGCATCCGGGAACCATGGCAGCCCCAGCATTTT. This sequence encodes CASSIREPWQPQHF.

The chain carries TRBV10-3 and TRBJ1-1; 7 bases match TRBD1. CDR3 length: 16 residues. V lost 3 bases, J lost 1 base, and 8 bases stayed unmatched. In germline, CDR1 is ENHRY, CDR2 SYGVKD. The CDR3 DNA reads TGTGCCATCAGTGAAGGGACTTGGACAGGGAACACTGAAGCTTTCTTT. This encodes CAISEGTWTGNTEAFF.

The gene calls are TRBV28 and TRBJ1-2; D may be TRBD1 (6 bases). CDR1 and CDR2 (germline): MDHEN, SYDVKM. Trimming pared 3 bases from V and 7 bases from J, leaving 12 bases between. The CDR3 is 13 residues long. CDR3 in DNA: TGTGCCAGCAGTTTTCTGGGGGCAGGTGGCTACACCTTC. This sequence encodes CASSFLGAGGYTF.

J is TRBJ2-5 and V is TRBV6-5, with TRBD2 as a possible D gene (5 bases). V was pared by 1 base and J by 3 bases, with 9 bases between. Germline CDR1 and CDR2: MNHEY and SVGAGI. The CDR3 totals 14 residues. The CDR3 sequence: CASSYFGVEETQYF. The CDR3 DNA is TGTGCCAGCAGTTACTTCGGGGTCGAAGAGACCCAGTACTTC.

This chain uses TRBV6-6 with TRBJ2-3; D may be TRBD2 (6 bases). The ends were cut back, 5 bases at V and 0 bases at J, with 15 bases in the middle. The germline gives CDR1 MNHNY, CDR2 SVGAGI (reference sequence). The CDR3 totals 16 residues. The CDR3 protein is CASSGGWISSTDTQYF. DNA of the CDR3: TGTGCCAGCAGTGGAGGGTGGATCTCTAGCACAGATACGCAGTATTTT.

The chain carries TRBV18 and TRBJ1-1; D not resolved. V gave up 0 bases and J gave up 7 bases, with 15 bases separating them. Germline-derived CDR1 and CDR2 are KGHSH and LQKENI. This CDR3 contains 15 residues. The CDR3 protein is CASSPPVGVEDEAFF. CDR3 coding DNA: TGTGCCAGCTCACCACCGGTAGGTGTTGAGGATGAAGCTTTCTTT.

Concerning this clone: This same CDR3 is encoded by further DNA sequences in the sample. This chain uses TRBV9 with TRBJ2-3; perhaps TRBD2 as D (6 bases). CDR3 length: 13 residues. From germline, CDR1 is SGDLS and CDR2 YYNGEE. V lost 2 bases and J lost 4, with 8 bases in between. CDR3 amino acids: CASSVRGSDTQYF. In DNA form, the CDR3 reads TGTGCCAGCAGCGTCCGGGGGTCAGATACGCAGTATTTT.

The chain links TRBV9 to TRBJ2-5; 11 bases fit TRBD2. The CDR3 has 15 amino acids. The V segment lost 0 bases and the J segment 5 bases; nucleotides outside the gene matches: 3. Germline CDR1 reads SGDLS; CDR2 reads YYNGEE. CDR3 coding DNA: TGTGCCAGCAGCGTAGTAGCGGGAGGGCAGGAGACCCAGTACTTC. This codes for CASSVVAGGQETQYF.

This rearrangement joins TRBV10-3 to TRBJ2-2; no clear D gene. CDR3 length: 15 amino acids. Germline V lookup: CDR1 ENHRY, CDR2 SYGVKD. Trimming pared 0 bases from V and 4 bases from J, leaving 9 bases between. CDR3 DNA sequence: TGTGCCATCAGTGAGTCGATCAGCGTCACCGGGGAGCTGTTTTTT. Encoded protein: CAISESISVTGELFF.

This chain links TRBV3-1 (or the pseudogene TRBV3-2) with TRBJ2-2; D ambiguous. This CDR3 has 14 amino acids. Trimming took off 2 bases at V and 4 bases at J, with 8 bases between the two ends. Germline loops: CDR1 LGHDT, CDR2 YNNKEL (reference sequence). CDR3 in amino acids: CASSQPAGTGELFF. CDR3 DNA sequence: TGTGCCAGCAGCCAACCCGCAGGCACCGGGGAGCTGTTTTTT.

V usage is TRBV7-9 and J usage is TRBJ2-5; D not resolved. Trimming took 1 base from V and 5 from J, leaving 20 bases between them. This CDR3 comprises 17 residues. CDR1 is SEHNR, CDR2 FQNEAQ, per germline (reference sequence). The CDR3 bases are TGTGCCAGCAGCTTAGGCCTCGCAGTTGATGTAATGGAGACCCAGTACTTC. This translates into CASSLGLAVDVMETQYF.

Here the CDR3 reads CASSLNMQGLKWDQPQHF. The CDR3 bases are TGTGCCAGCAGTCTTAACATGCAGGGGTTGAAATGGGATCAGCCCCAGCATTTT. The chain uses TRBV27 and TRBJ1-5; TRBD1 might be the D (6 bases). V lost 5 bases and J 5 bases, leaving 25 bases between the germline ends. The CDR3 loop spans 18 amino acids. Germline CDR1 and CDR2: MNHEY and SMNVEV (reference sequence).

The chain joins TRBV28 to TRBJ1-4; 7 bases map to TRBD1. CDR3 length equals 13 residues. The V gene's germline CDR1 is MDHEN and CDR2 SYDVKM. The V gene end was trimmed by 3 bases and the J gene end by 11 bases; junction bases not matched to a gene: 6. The CDR3 region has the DNA TGTGCCAGCAGTTTCGGGACAGCCCTTAAACTGTTTTTT. This codes for CASSFGTALKLFF.

This chain uses TRBV19 with TRBJ1-6; no clear D. The length of the CDR3 is 13 residues. V dropped 0 bases and J dropped 7 bases, with 4 bases sitting between them. From germline, CDR1 is LNHDA and CDR2 SQIVND (reference sequence). The CDR3 reads CASSIDQNSPLHF. The CDR3 DNA follows: TGTGCCAGTAGTATAGATCAAAATTCACCCCTCCACTTT.

The genes are TRBV9 and TRBJ1-1, with no clear D. This CDR3 is built from 13 residues. Per germline, CDR1 SGDLS and CDR2 YYNGEE. The V end lost 2 bases, the J end lost 7 bases, and 12 bases lay between the germline ends. CDR3 in DNA: TGTGCCAGCAGCGTCAACACGGGAAGTGAAGCTTTCTTT. Protein sequence: CASSVNTGSEAFF. Together with reference TRBV9 and TRBJ1-1, the CDR3 gives the full variable domain: DSGVTQTPKHLITATGQRVTLRCSPRSGDLSVYWYQQSLDQGLQFLIQYYNGEERAKGNILERFSAQQFPDLHSELNLSSLELGDSALYFCASSVNTGSEAFFGQGTRLTVV.

The chain employs TRBV6-1 and TRBJ1-6; D is ambiguous. Per germline, CDR1 MNHNS and CDR2 SASEGT. CDR3 length: 15 residues. V dropped 3 bases and J dropped 4 bases, with 10 bases sitting between them. The CDR3 nucleotides are TGTGCCAGCAGTGACCACCGGGGATATAATTCACCCCTCCACTTT. Translated, it gives CASSDHRGYNSPLHF.

The V call is TRBV27, the J call TRBJ1-1; D unresolved. Trimming shortened V by 3 bases and J by 4 bases, and 12 bases separated the two germline ends. This CDR3 has 14 amino acids. CDR1 and CDR2 from the germline V gene are MNHEY and SMNVEV (reference sequence). The CDR3 nucleotides are TGTGCCAGCAGTTTCCGTTTGGAGGGCACTGAAGCTTTCTTT. Residues: CASSFRLEGTEAFF.

The chain employs TRBV19 and TRBJ1-6, with 7 bases that match TRBD1. Germline CDR1 and CDR2: LNHDA and SQIVND (reference sequence). Germline trimming cut 3 bases from V and 7 bases from J; bases unmatched to any gene: 9. The CDR3 totals 16 residues. The CDR3 sequence is CASSMGGGTANSPLHF. The CDR3 bases are TGTGCCAGTAGTATGGGCGGCGGGACAGCAAATTCACCCCTCCACTTT. The complete variable domain, with remaining parts taken from reference TRBV19 and TRBJ1-6, reads DGGITQSPKYLFRKEGQNVTLSCEQNLNHDAMYWYRQDPGQGLRLIYYSQIVNDFQKGDIAEGYSVSREKKESFPLTVTSAQKNPTAFYLCASSMGGGTANSPLHFGNGTRLTVT.

This chain joins TRBV30 and TRBJ2-7; the D gene is possibly TRBD2 (6 bases). The CDR3 has 13 residues. Germline CDR1 GTSNPN, CDR2 SVGIG (reference sequence). V gave up 2 bases and J gave up 2 bases, with 10 bases separating them. Here the CDR3 DNA reads TGTGCCTGGAGTAAGGCGGGAACCTACGAGCAGTACGTC. Translating gives CAWSKAGTYEQYV.

The rearrangement links TRBV18 to TRBJ1-5, with D unclear. Germline V gene data show CDR1 as KGHSH and CDR2 as LQKENI. V shed 5 bases and J shed 4 bases, with 9 bases lying between them. The CDR3 runs 13 residues. The CDR3 loop reads CASSGQANQPQHF. CDR3 nucleotide sequence: TGTGCCAGCTCAGGGCAGGCGAATCAGCCCCAGCATTTT.

This chain links TRBV7-2 with TRBJ2-3, with D possibly TRBD2 on 6 matching bases. There are 14 residues in the CDR3. Trimming removed 2 bases at V and 7 bases at J, with 13 bases between. The germline V gene has CDR1 SGHTA and CDR2 FQGNSA. CDR3 DNA: TGTGCCAGCAGCTTATCAAAGGCGGGGAATACGCAGTATTTT. Protein: CASSLSKAGNTQYF.

In this sample, this clone turned up a few times. The rearrangement joins TRBV3-1 (or the pseudogene TRBV3-2) to TRBJ1-6; TRBD1 might be the D (6 bases). The CDR3 has 14 amino acids. V lost 0 bases and J 18 bases, leaving 18 bases between the germline ends. The germline V gene encodes CDR1 LGHDT and CDR2 YNNKEL (reference sequence). Here the CDR3 reads CASSQDPRGGNRHF. CDR3 DNA: TGTGCCAGCAGCCAAGATCCGAGGGGGGGAAATCGCCACTTT.

The chain uses TRBV7-7 and TRBJ2-7; 7 bases are shared with TRBD2. With V trimmed by 9 bases and J by 3 bases, 23 bases remained unmatched. The CDR3 covers 18 residues. Per germline, CDR1 SSHAT and CDR2 FNYEAQ (reference sequence). The DNA for the CDR3 is TGTGCCAGGAAGGGGCTTAGACCCACCCGGGAGGCTAACTACGAGCAGTACTTC. It translates to CARKGLRPTREANYEQYF.

V usage is TRBV30 and J usage is TRBJ1-3; TRBD1 is a possible D gene (5 bases). V lost 8 bases and J lost 3, with 11 bases in between. The CDR3 spans 12 residues. Germline CDR1 reads GTSNPN; CDR2 reads SVGIG (reference sequence). The CDR3 loop is CAGGSYGNTIYF. In DNA form, the CDR3 reads TGTGCCGGGGGGAGTTATGGAAACACCATATATTTT.

The chain couples TRBV3-1 (or the pseudogene TRBV3-2) to TRBJ1-3; D is unclear. Trimming removed 6 bases at V and 8 bases at J, with 8 bases between. In germline, CDR1 is LGHDT, CDR2 YNNKEL (reference sequence). The CDR3 has 11 amino acids. DNA for the CDR3: TGTGCCAGCAGGTCGTTAGACACCATATATTTT. Translation gives CASRSLDTIYF.

This clone has a single count. This rearrangement joins TRBV27 to TRBJ1-1, with unresolved D. Trimming removed 3 bases at V and 7 bases at J, with 18 bases between. From germline, CDR1 is MNHEY and CDR2 SMNVEV (reference sequence). This CDR3 region has 15 residues. The CDR3 sequence: CASSFGFGPAGEAFF. The CDR3 nucleotides are TGTGCCAGCAGTTTCGGCTTCGGTCCTGCGGGTGAAGCTTTCTTT.

This chain connects TRBV5-1 to TRBJ2-2; 9 bases fit TRBD1. There are 16 residues in the CDR3. The V gene end was trimmed by 4 bases and the J gene end by 2 bases; junction bases not matched to a gene: 6. Per the germline V gene, CDR1 is SGHRS and CDR2 is YFSETQ. CDR3 protein: CASSGTGGANTGELFF. The CDR3 region has the DNA TGCGCCAGCAGCGGAACAGGGGGCGCCAACACCGGGGAGCTGTTTTTT.

The chain combines TRBV30 with TRBJ2-5; D not certain. Between the trimmed V and J ends, which lost 2 bases and 1 base, there was a span of 8 bases. The CDR3 runs 13 residues. The V gene's germline CDR1 is GTSNPN and CDR2 SVGIG (reference sequence). CDR3 DNA sequence: TGTGCCTGGAGTCGAGGTTTCCAAGAGACCCAGTACTTC. It encodes CAWSRGFQETQYF.

The chain uses TRBV4-3 and TRBJ2-4; TRBD2 matches at 8 bases. The CDR3 has 15 residues. Trimming cost V 5 bases and J 7 bases; bases outside gene matches: 10. Germline CDR1 is LGHNA and CDR2 is YSLEER. DNA of the CDR3: TGCGCCAGCAGCGCGCGGGCGGGGGGCGCGAACATTCAGTACTTC. This codes for CASSARAGGANIQYF.

This clone has a handful of counts. The chain recombines TRBV6-4 with TRBJ2-2, with a tentative D call TRBD2 (5 bases). V was cut by 7 bases and J by 4 bases, with 10 bases left in between. The CDR3 loop spans 13 amino acids. Germline assignment: CDR1 MRHNA and CDR2 SNTAGT. The CDR3 coding sequence is TGTGCCAGCAAATATACTAGCACCGGGGAGCTGTTTTTT. Translating it yields CASKYTSTGELFF.